The present entry profiles one T cell receptor beta chain with its context. In the original analysis: Nucleated cell number was recorded as an estimate derived from reference gene primer amplification. The protocol was immunoSEQ multiplex PCR, while the TCRdb copy is restricted to in-frame clones and leaves out a portion. For V, J and clone size, that table is used; D and trimming come from the DNA. This sample has roughly 700,000 clones; 90% occur once, and the top ten carry roughly 0.25%. The source of the sample is a study of blood T cell repertoires in COVID-19. Study-wide background: Italy, Spain and the United States were the sources of the convalescent and acute COVID-19 samples.

This CDR3 contains 13 residues. The germline gives CDR1 LNHDA, CDR2 SQIVND (reference sequence). The V end was cut by 8 bases, the J end by 3 bases, with 10 bases between. The V and J genes are TRBV19 and TRBJ1-4; a weak D match, TRBD1 (5 bases). Sequencing was carried out using peripheral blood. The TCR was taken from a woman aged 18 to 35 with acute or convalescent COVID-19. The CDR3 loop is CASEGRANEKLFF. For the CDR3, the DNA is TGTGCCAGTGAAGGCAGGGCTAATGAAAAACTGTTTTTT.